This T cell receptor (beta chain) is drawn from a study of shared clonotypes between healthy human individuals. This CDR3 is built from 12 residues. V was shortened by 6 bases and J by 2 bases, with 8 bases between the two germline ends. Germline V gene sequence: CDR1 MNHEY, CDR2 SVGAGI. Some clones are missing from TCRdb's copy, which holds only in-frame ones; the method was immunoSEQ multiplex PCR. The data show over a million clones, with 75% to 85% seen just once and 0.6% to 0.75% held by the top ten. Regarding this clone: Its antigen remains unidentified.

General study findings and limits: Researchers sampled only blood; tissue repertoires likely differ. Generally, naive subsets (rather than memory subsets) showed larger estimated richness.

The specimen sequenced was memory CD4+ T cells from PBMCs. Stated subset: CD45RA-negative fraction. The receptor was isolated from a man in his late teens or twenties in good health. Some clones in this sample may be carry-over from other donors' samples. The J gene is TRBJ2-7, the V gene TRBV6-5; D not certain. The CDR3 spells CASSHSPYEQYF. CDR3 nucleotides: TGTGCCAGCAGCCACAGCCCCTACGAGCAGTACTTC.